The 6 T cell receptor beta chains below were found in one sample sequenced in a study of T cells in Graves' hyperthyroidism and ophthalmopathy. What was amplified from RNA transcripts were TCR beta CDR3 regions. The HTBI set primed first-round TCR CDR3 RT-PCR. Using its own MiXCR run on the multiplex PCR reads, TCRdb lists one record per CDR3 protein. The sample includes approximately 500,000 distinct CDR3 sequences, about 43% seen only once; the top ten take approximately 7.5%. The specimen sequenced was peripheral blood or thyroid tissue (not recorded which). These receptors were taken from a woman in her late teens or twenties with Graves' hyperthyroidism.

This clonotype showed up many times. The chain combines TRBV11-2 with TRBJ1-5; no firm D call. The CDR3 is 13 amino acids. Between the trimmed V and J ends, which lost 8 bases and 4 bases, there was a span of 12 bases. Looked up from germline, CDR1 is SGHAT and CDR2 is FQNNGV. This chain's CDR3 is CASARLGNQPQHF. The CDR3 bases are TGTGCCAGCGCCCGGTTGGGGAATCAGCCCCAGCATTTT.

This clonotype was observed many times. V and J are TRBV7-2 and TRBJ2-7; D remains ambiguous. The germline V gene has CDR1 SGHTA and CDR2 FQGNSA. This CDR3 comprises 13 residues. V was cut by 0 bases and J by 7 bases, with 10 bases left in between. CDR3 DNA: TGTGCCAGCAGCTTAGCCCGGGTCTCGGAGCAGTACTTC. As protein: CASSLARVSEQYF. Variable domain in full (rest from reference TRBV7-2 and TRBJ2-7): GAGVSQSPSNKVTEKGKDVELRCDPISGHTALYWYRQSLGQGLEFLIYFQGNSAPDKSGLPSDRFSAERTGGSVSTLTIQRTQQEDSAVYLCASSLARVSEQYFGPGTRLTVT.

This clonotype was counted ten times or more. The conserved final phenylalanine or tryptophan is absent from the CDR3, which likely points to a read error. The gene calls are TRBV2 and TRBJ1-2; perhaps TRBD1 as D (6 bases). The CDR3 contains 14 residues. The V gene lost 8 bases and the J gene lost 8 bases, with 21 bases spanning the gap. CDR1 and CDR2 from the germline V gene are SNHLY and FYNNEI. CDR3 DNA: TGTGCCAGCTTAGAGAGACAGGCCTTCGGGGGCTACACCCTC. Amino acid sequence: CASLERQAFGGYTL.

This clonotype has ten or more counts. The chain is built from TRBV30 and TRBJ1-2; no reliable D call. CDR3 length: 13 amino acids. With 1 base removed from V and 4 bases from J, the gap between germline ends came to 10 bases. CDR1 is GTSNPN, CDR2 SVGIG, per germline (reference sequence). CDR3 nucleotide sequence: TGTGCCTGGAGTGCCCTCCGGACCTATGGCTACACCTTC. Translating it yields CAWSALRTYGYTF.

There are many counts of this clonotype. CDR3 residues: CASSSVSGEAYF. In nucleotides, the CDR3 is TGCGCCAGCAGCTCTGTCAGCGGCGAGGCGTACTTC. This rearrangement joins TRBV5-1 to TRBJ2-7; TRBD2 is a possible D gene (5 bases). The CDR3 is 12 residues long. Germline V gene sequence: CDR1 SGHRS, CDR2 YFSETQ. Trimming took 3 bases from V and 12 from J, leaving 16 bases between them.

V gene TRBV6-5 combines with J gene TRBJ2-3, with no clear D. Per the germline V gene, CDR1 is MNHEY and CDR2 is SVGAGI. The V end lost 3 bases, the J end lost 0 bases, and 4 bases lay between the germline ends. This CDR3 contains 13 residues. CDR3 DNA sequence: TGTGCCAGCAGTTATGTTAGCACAGATACGCAGTATTTT. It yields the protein CASSYVSTDTQYF.